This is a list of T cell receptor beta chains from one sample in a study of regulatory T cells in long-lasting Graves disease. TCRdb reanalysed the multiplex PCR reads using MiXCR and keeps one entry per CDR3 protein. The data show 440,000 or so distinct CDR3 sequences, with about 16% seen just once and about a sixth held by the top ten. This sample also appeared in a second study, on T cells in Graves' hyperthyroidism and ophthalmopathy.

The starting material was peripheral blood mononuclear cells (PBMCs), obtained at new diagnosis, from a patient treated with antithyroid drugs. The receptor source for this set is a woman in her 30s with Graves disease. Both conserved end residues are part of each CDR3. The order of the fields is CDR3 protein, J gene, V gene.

CASSPQWAEANYGYTF TRBJ1-2 TRBV5-5
CASENSIGTSGSPVVTGELFF TRBJ2-2 TRBV28
CASSPPRGSRLFF TRBJ1-4 TRBV13
CAWSTGEAFF TRBJ1-1 TRBV30
CASSESTVQGGIDTQYF TRBJ2-3 TRBV10-1
CASSQVPTGEQYF TRBJ2-7 TRBV14
CASSLVRGSTDTQYF TRBJ2-3 TRBV7-9
CASSSSPFLNTEAFF TRBJ1-1 TRBV19
CSAEGTSGRVNEQFF TRBJ2-1 TRBV20-1
CASWDGGYEQYF TRBJ2-7 TRBV18
CASSVGLANNEQFF TRBJ2-1 TRBV9
CASGQSRGTGNQPQHF TRBJ1-5 TRBV12-5
CASSWLGPQYEQYF TRBJ2-7 TRBV6-5
CASSVQGESGELFF TRBJ2-2 TRBV9
CATISLLGRATQYF TRBJ2-5 TRBV24-1
CASSYGGQGTDTQYF TRBJ2-3 TRBV7-2
CASSQGGLAGGTDTQYF TRBJ2-3 TRBV14
CSATSGGSYEQYF TRBJ2-7 TRBV20-1
CASSHGRDQGNEQFF TRBJ2-1 TRBV5-1
CASSIDWRGETQYF TRBJ2-5 TRBV19
CASSKGLASSTDTQYF TRBJ2-3 TRBV12-3/TRBV12-4
CASSPEVRQEDGYTF TRBJ1-2 TRBV18
CAIGASGRNEQFF TRBJ2-1 TRBV10-3
CASSSRGGTANSPLHF TRBJ1-6 TRBV28
CASATAGTQYF TRBJ2-5 TRBV27
CASSFHAPHNEQFF TRBJ2-1 TRBV28
CASSSKWGYGYTF TRBJ1-2 TRBV27
CSVRGGSTEAFF TRBJ1-1 TRBV29-1
CSAGPGLAGDTQYF TRBJ2-3 TRBV20-1
CASSFTSGAYNEQFF TRBJ2-1 TRBV7-2
CASSLYGVPYEQYF TRBJ2-7 TRBV5-6
CASSLAKPINEQFF TRBJ2-1 TRBV5-8
CASSPRTGISINSPLHF TRBJ1-6 TRBV6-1
CASSELHEQYF TRBJ2-7 TRBV25-1
CATSAPQGTDTQYF TRBJ2-3 TRBV24-1
CASSSDAVYEQYF TRBJ2-7 TRBV12-3/TRBV12-4
CASSLMNTEAFF TRBJ1-1 TRBV12-3/TRBV12-4
CASSLSRDVEKLFF TRBJ1-4 TRBV27
CSARGGAGTGELFF TRBJ2-2 TRBV20-1
CSAPWGRENIQYF TRBJ2-4 TRBV20-1
CASNPGGASEAFF TRBJ1-1 TRBV12-3/TRBV12-4
CASSPREEGNQPQHF TRBJ1-5 TRBV7-2
CASSLVAPSRPNLEKLFF TRBJ1-4 TRBV11-2
CASRAGGVGMNTEAFF TRBJ1-1 TRBV6-1
CASSNFGTPRTYEQYF TRBJ2-7 TRBV12-3/TRBV12-4
CASRLVGVGNEQFF TRBJ2-1 TRBV6-2/TRBV6-3
CASSLGAGSGNPYEQYF TRBJ2-7 TRBV27
CASSSPLGTALLEQYF TRBJ2-7 TRBV7-8
CASSHPASIDTQYF TRBJ2-3 TRBV3-1
CASSQGNVNTEAFF TRBJ1-1 TRBV3-1
CSAPTSGRDNTGELFF TRBJ2-2 TRBV20-1
CASSPPARTSYNEQFF TRBJ2-1 TRBV18
CASSPQDPHSGNTIYF TRBJ1-3 TRBV18
CASSPRTGGLYEQYF TRBJ2-7 TRBV4-1
CAYNLGNDNEQFF TRBJ2-1 TRBV30
CSARDTGGSSYEQYF TRBJ2-7 TRBV20-1
CSPPGGGTQYF TRBJ2-3 TRBV29-1
CASSHLAGGTEQFF TRBJ2-1 TRBV3-1